This is a list of T cell receptor beta chains from one sample in a study of blood T cell repertoires in COVID-19. Generated by immunoSEQ multiplex PCR, the TCRdb table keeps only in-frame clones and is missing some. The table includes around 320,000 clones, roughly 91% detected once. The material sequenced was PBMCs or T cells enriched from blood (not recorded which). These receptors were taken from a woman in her forties or fifties who had been exposed to COVID-19. Each CDR3 is given with its conserved first and last residue. Clone size is shown for a subset of rows, as once, few, many or a class of expanded clone.

CDR3 length: 14; clone size: .; J gene: TRBJ2-5; V gene: TRBV19; CDR3 protein: CASSRPGQQETQYF
CDR3 length: 15; clone size: .; J gene: TRBJ1-4; V gene: TRBV19; CDR3 protein: CASSPGTVANEKLFF
CDR3 length: 13; clone size: .; J gene: TRBJ2-7; V gene: TRBV5-1; CDR3 protein: CASSHGSAYEQYF
CDR3 length: 17; clone size: .; J gene: TRBJ1-5; V gene: TRBV5-1; CDR3 protein: CASSPYPGQGSNQPQHF
CDR3 length: 15; clone size: few; J gene: TRBJ1-4; V gene: TRBV7-9; CDR3 protein: CASSLGQGHNEKLFF
CDR3 length: 13; clone size: .; J gene: TRBJ1-3; V gene: TRBV5-5; CDR3 protein: CASSLAPGNTIYF
CDR3 length: 16; clone size: once; J gene: TRBJ2-2; V gene: TRBV5-1; CDR3 protein: CASSTLSGGNTGELFF
CDR3 length: 14; clone size: .; J gene: TRBJ1-5; V gene: TRBV30; CDR3 protein: CAWSSGSGNQPQHF
CDR3 length: 14; clone size: .; J gene: TRBJ1-1; V gene: TRBV3-1/TRBV3-2; CDR3 protein: CASSQVFGITEAFF
CDR3 length: 16; clone size: .; J gene: TRBJ2-1; V gene: TRBV3-1/TRBV3-2; CDR3 protein: CASSLTYGGAYNEQFF
CDR3 length: 13; clone size: .; J gene: TRBJ1-5; V gene: TRBV12-3/TRBV12-4; CDR3 protein: CASSFGGHQPQHF
CDR3 length: 11; clone size: .; J gene: TRBJ1-2; V gene: TRBV30; CDR3 protein: CAWDRGGGYTF
CDR3 length: 15; clone size: .; J gene: TRBJ2-2; V gene: TRBV7-2; CDR3 protein: CASSPTGPNTGELFF
CDR3 length: 14; clone size: .; J gene: TRBJ1-5; V gene: TRBV9; CDR3 protein: CASTKTGSNQPQHF
CDR3 length: 12; clone size: .; J gene: TRBJ2-1; V gene: TRBV10-3; CDR3 protein: CAIGTADNEQFF
CDR3 length: 16; clone size: once; J gene: TRBJ1-4; V gene: TRBV19; CDR3 protein: CASSIGEPGRYEKLFF
CDR3 length: 15; clone size: once; J gene: TRBJ1-1; V gene: TRBV28; CDR3 protein: CASSSPGGKYTEAFF
CDR3 length: 12; clone size: .; J gene: TRBJ1-1; V gene: TRBV5-1; CDR3 protein: CASSLAGEEAFF
CDR3 length: 13; clone size: .; J gene: TRBJ1-2; V gene: TRBV28; CDR3 protein: CASSLSGPYGYTF
CDR3 length: 18; clone size: .; J gene: TRBJ1-2; V gene: TRBV3-1/TRBV3-2; CDR3 protein: CASSQGIRDRPFNYGYTF
CDR3 length: 14; clone size: .; J gene: TRBJ1-2; V gene: TRBV11-2; CDR3 protein: CASSLDSVNYGYTF
CDR3 length: 16; clone size: .; J gene: TRBJ2-3; V gene: TRBV7-8; CDR3 protein: CASSLRDRGPTDTQYF
CDR3 length: 15; clone size: .; J gene: TRBJ1-1; V gene: TRBV7-6; CDR3 protein: CASSELLQGNTEAFF
CDR3 length: 15; clone size: .; J gene: TRBJ1-4; V gene: TRBV7-9; CDR3 protein: CASSLGETANEKLFF
CDR3 length: 15; clone size: few; J gene: TRBJ2-7; V gene: TRBV3-1/TRBV3-2; CDR3 protein: CASSQAPGVSYEQYF
CDR3 length: 17; clone size: .; J gene: TRBJ2-2; V gene: TRBV4-2; CDR3 protein: CASSQERVRGTPGELFF
CDR3 length: 17; clone size: .; J gene: TRBJ1-2; V gene: TRBV30; CDR3 protein: CAWSVLSDSLQDYGYTF
CDR3 length: 14; clone size: .; J gene: TRBJ1-2; V gene: TRBV28; CDR3 protein: CASRPTGGGYGYTF
CDR3 length: 15; clone size: once; J gene: TRBJ1-1; V gene: TRBV10-2; CDR3 protein: CASSWTDRQNTEAFF
CDR3 length: 18; clone size: .; J gene: TRBJ1-5; V gene: TRBV16; CDR3 protein: CASSQSAGKGHSNQPQHF
CDR3 length: 15; clone size: .; J gene: TRBJ1-4; V gene: TRBV5-1; CDR3 protein: CASSFSGHRNEKLFF
CDR3 length: 15; clone size: .; J gene: TRBJ2-2; V gene: TRBV7-9; CDR3 protein: CASSLGQVNTGELFF
CDR3 length: 17; clone size: once; J gene: TRBJ1-4; V gene: TRBV4-1; CDR3 protein: CASSQHDSGQLNEKLFF
CDR3 length: 12; clone size: .; J gene: TRBJ2-1; V gene: TRBV29-1; CDR3 protein: CSFYRGMDEQFF
CDR3 length: 13; clone size: .; J gene: TRBJ2-7; V gene: TRBV9; CDR3 protein: CASSGGQSYEQYF
CDR3 length: 15; clone size: few; J gene: TRBJ1-6; V gene: TRBV4-1; CDR3 protein: CASSLVDFANSPLHF